This T cell receptor beta chain was recovered during a study of cytomegalovirus exposure and HLA in healthy donors. For the study at large: Genetic ancestry analysis placed about 84% of the 398 donors that were genotyped in the Caucasian-associated cluster. General study findings and limits: TCR beta V- and J-gene trimming, according to a later analysis, was linked to a missense DCLRE1C variant. Researchers catalogued about 150 TCR beta chains as cytomegalovirus-associated.

This CDR3 region has 15 residues. Trimming stripped 5 bases from V and 3 bases from J, with 17 bases between. Germline assignment: CDR1 MDHEN and CDR2 SYDVKM. Primers for the PCR totalled 60 Vbeta and 13 Jbeta. Per the study methods: Roughly 11 million shared chains were among approximately 87 million unique TCR beta chains counted in a later analysis. Assay: immunoSEQ multiplex PCR; the TCRdb copy retains only in-frame clones and omits some. V and J calls and clone size are those listed in that table; D and trimming were worked out from the DNA. The sample has approximately 200,000 clones, 84% seen once; the top ten hold around 0.27%. In the case of this clone: The antigen is unknown.

The rearrangement joins TRBV28 to TRBJ2-7; D is perhaps TRBD1 (5 bases). Sequencing was performed on PBMCs. This receptor was identified in a boy aged 5-17 years in good health and CMV-seronegative. For the CDR3, the DNA is TGTGCCAGCAGTCCACCCAGCCCCAGGGACTACGAGCAGTACTTC. This codes for CASSPPSPRDYEQYF.